This T cell receptor (beta chain) emerged from a study of OX40 agonist ivuxolimab in advanced cancers. This CDR3 region has 16 residues. CDR1 and CDR2 (germline): SQVTM, ANQGSEA. TCRdb's table, derived via immunoSEQ multiplex PCR, lists solely in-frame clones and lacks some. The table has roughly 73,000 clones, almost 85% seen once; the top ten hold 2.1%. On this clone: At one boundary the junction diverges from the germline segment, which might be a read error.

The genes are TRBV29-1 and TRBJ2-5, with D possibly TRBD2 on 5 matching bases. The specimen was CD4+ or CD8+ T cells sorted from blood, collected in a trial of the OX40 agonist ivuxolimab. The receptor was derived from an adult with an advanced solid tumor such as melanoma, head and neck, liver or kidney cancer. The CDR3 protein is CSVEGIARGPRETQYF. DNA for the CDR3: TGCAGCGTCGAAGGGATAGCGAGAGGGCCGCGAGAGACCCAGTACTTC.